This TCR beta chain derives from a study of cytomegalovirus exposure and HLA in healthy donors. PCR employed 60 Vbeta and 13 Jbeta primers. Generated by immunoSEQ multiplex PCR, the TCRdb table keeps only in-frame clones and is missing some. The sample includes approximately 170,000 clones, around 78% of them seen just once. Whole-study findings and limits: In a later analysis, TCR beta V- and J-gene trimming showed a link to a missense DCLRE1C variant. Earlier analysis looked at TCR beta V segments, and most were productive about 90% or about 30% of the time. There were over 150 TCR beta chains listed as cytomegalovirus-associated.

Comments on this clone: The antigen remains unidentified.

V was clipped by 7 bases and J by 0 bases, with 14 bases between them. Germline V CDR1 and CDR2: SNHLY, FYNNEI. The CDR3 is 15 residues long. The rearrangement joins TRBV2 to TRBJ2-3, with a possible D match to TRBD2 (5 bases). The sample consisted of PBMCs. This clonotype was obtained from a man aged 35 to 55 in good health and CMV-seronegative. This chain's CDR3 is CASKIWRTSTDTQYF. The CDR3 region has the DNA TGTGCCAGCAAGATCTGGCGGACTAGCACAGATACGCAGTATTTT.